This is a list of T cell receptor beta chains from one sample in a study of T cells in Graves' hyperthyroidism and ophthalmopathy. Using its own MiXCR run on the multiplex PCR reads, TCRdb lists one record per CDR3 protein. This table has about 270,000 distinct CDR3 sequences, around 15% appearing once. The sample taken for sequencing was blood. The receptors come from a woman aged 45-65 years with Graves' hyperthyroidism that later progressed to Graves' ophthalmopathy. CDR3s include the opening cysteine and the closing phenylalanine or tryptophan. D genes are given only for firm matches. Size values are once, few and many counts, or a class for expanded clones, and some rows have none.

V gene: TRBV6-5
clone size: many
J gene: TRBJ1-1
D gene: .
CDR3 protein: CASSWTELNTEAFF
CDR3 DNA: TGTGCCAGCAGTTGGACAGAACTTAACACTGAAGCTTTCTTT

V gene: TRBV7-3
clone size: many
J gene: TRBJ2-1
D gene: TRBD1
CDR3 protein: CASSPKTGDYNEQFF
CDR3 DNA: TGTGCCAGCAGCCCAAAGACAGGGGACTACAATGAGCAGTTCTTC

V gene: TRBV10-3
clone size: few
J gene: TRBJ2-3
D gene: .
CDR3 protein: CAISEASGPPTDTQYF
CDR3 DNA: TGTGCCATCAGTGAGGCCAGCGGACCACCTACAGATACGCAGTATTTT

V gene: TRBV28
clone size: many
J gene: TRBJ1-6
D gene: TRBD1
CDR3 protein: CASSGRNRGPNSPLHF
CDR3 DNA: TGTGCCAGCAGTGGTCGGAACAGGGGGCCCAATTCACCCCTCCACTTT

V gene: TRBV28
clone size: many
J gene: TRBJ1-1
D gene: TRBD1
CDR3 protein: CASSPEFDRGKGIRAFF
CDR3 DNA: TGTGCCAGCAGCCCTGAATTTGACAGGGGGAAAGGAATCAGAGCTTTCTTT

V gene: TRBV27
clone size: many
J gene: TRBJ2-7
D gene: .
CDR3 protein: CASSLAPGAGYEQYF
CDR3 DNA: TGTGCCAGCAGCCTCGCTCCGGGGGCAGGTTACGAGCAGTACTTC

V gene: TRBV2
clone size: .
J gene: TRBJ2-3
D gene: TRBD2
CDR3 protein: CASSVEAGGAADTQYF
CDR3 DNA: TGTGCCAGCAGCGTAGAAGCGGGAGGAGCGGCAGATACGCAGTATTTT

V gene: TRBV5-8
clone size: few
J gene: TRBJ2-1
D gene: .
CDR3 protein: CASSGISGDEQFF
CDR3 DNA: TGTGCCAGCAGCGGGATAAGTGGGGATGAGCAGTTCTTC

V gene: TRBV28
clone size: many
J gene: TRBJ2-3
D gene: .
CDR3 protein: CASSTPSRPTQYF
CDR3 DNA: TGTGCCAGCAGTACCCCAAGTCGCCCTACGCAGTATTTT

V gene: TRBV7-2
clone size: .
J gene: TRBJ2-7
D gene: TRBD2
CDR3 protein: CASSNRTSGRGRSYEQYF
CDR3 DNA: TGTGCCAGCAGCAATAGGACTAGCGGGAGGGGAAGGTCCTACGAGCAGTACTTC

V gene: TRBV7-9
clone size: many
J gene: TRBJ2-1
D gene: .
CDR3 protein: CASGLGQGPYNEQFF
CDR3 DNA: TGTGCCAGCGGCTTGGGCCAGGGACCCTACAATGAGCAGTTCTTC

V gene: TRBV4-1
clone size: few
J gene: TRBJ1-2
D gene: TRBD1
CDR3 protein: CASSQVGQGLFGYTF
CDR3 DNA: TGCGCCAGCAGCCAAGTAGGACAGGGGCTTTTTGGCTACACCTTC

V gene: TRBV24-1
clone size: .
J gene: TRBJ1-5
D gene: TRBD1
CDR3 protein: CATSDYRGDQPQHF
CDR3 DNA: TGTGCCACCAGTGATTACAGGGGCGATCAGCCCCAGCATTTT

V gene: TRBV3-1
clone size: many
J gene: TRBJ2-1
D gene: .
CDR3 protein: CASSQAREQFF
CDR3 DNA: TGTGCCAGCAGCCAAGCGAGGGAGCAGTTCTTC

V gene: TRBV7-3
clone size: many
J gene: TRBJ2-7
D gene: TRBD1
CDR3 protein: CASSPSGRGLYEQYF
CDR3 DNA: TGTGCCAGCAGCCCTAGTGGTAGGGGGCTCTACGAGCAGTACTTC

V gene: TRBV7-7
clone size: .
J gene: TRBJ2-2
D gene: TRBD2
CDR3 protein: CASSLGREGTGELFF
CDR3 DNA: TGTGCTAGCAGCTTAGGTCGGGAGGGCACCGGGGAGCTGTTTTTT

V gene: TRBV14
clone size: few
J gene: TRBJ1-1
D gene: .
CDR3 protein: CASSQVPLGLGNTEAFF
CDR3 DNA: TGTGCCAGCAGCCAAGTTCCCCTTGGGCTGGGGAACACTGAAGCTTTCTTT